The sequence of this T cell receptor (beta chain) was determined in a study of Ad26.COV2.S vaccination and SARS-CoV-2 variants. Study details: Ad26.COV2.S given intramuscularly, once or twice 56 days apart.

This CDR3 is 16 amino acids long. V dropped 5 bases and J dropped 2 bases, with 18 bases sitting between them. Germline V CDR1 and CDR2: SGHVS, FNYEAQ. The treatment: around 19 received Ad26.COV2.S at low or high dose, single or two shots; about five received placebo; per-sample allocation not given. Day 63 following the first vaccine or placebo injection was when the samples were taken. Profiled with immunoSEQ multiplex PCR; TCRdb holds only in-frame clones, not every one. Here the sample spans some 390,000 clones, 75% to 90% being singletons. V gene TRBV7-6 combines with J gene TRBJ1-2; tentative D call: TRBD1 (5 bases). The starting material was peripheral blood, obtained in a trial of Ad26.COV2.S vaccine versus placebo. This TCR derives from a person between 18 and 59 years old who received the Ad26.COV2.S COVID-19 vaccine or a placebo. The CDR3: CASSPRGHPQNYGYTF. The CDR3 nucleotides are TGTGCCAGCAGCCCCCGAGGACATCCGCAAAACTATGGCTACACCTTC.